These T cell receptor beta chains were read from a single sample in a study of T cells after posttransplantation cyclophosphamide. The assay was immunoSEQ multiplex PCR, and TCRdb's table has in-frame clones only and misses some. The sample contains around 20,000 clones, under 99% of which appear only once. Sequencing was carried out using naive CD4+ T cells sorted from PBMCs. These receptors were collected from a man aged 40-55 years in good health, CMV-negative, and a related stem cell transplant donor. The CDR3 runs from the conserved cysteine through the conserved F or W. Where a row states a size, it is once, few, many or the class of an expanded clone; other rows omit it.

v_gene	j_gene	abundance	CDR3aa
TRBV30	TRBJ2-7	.	CALGGLAGLEQYF
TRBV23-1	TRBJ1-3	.	CASSPTWGGESGNTIYF
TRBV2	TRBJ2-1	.	CASSGRSSGSEQFF
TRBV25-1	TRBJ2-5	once	CASSTLAGETQYF
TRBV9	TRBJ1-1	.	CASSVRGTGTEAFF
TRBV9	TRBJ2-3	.	CASSPGLAGADTQYF
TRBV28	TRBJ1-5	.	CASSSGYSRASNQPQHF
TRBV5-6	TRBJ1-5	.	CASSSTPGGDQPQHF
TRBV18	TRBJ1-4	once	CASSPPILDTTNEKLFF
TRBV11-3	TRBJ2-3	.	CASSLRTDTQYF
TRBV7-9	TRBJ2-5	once	CASSPRGGETQYF
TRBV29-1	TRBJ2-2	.	CSVEFDRPNTGELFF
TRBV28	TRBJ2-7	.	CASSFWGGSRYEQYF
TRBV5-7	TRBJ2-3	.	CASNLRNSTDTQYF
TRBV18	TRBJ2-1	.	CASSPDSPSPGRSYNEQFF
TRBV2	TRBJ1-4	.	CASNPRTGSSTELFF
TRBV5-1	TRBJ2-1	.	CASSFLGLAGDNEQFF
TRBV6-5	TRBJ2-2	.	CASRRTGSGELFF
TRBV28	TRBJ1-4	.	CASSHRVGNNEKLFF
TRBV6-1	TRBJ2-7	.	CASRTGTLAYEQYF
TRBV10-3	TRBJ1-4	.	CAISFDSEKLFF
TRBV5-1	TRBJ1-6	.	CASSLEVGQGNSPLHF
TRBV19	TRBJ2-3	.	CASTEGLAVTDTQYF
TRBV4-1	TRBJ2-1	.	CASTKVFSGVTYNEQFF
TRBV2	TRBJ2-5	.	CASTPSAAQETQYF
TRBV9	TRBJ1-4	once	CASSATGRSGEKLFF
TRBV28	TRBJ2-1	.	CASLGTNSYNEQFF
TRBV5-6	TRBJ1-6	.	CASSLWGREDSPLHF
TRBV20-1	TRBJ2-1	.	CSATTRDEQFF
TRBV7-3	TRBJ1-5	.	CASSLFKTDQPQHF
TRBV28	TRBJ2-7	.	CASSYRDRGVYEQYF